This TCR beta chain is from a study of blood T cell repertoires in COVID-19 (TCRdb year 2020). About the full investigation: ImmuneRACE Cohort 3 recovered participants were defined by two consecutive negative NP/OP PCR tests, healthcare professional clearance, or symptom resolution. Samples from collaborators originated in the United States, Italy and Spain and spanned both the acute and convalescent phases of COVID-19. The prospective study material was composed of cDNA or gDNA derived from T cells, B-cell-depleted T cells, or PBMCs. Subjects who had been exposed to COVID-19, were actively infected with it, or had recovered from it provided the deeply sampled blood TCRbeta repertoires that made up the dataset. A freely available public database, intended as a resource for researchers studying the immune response to SARS-CoV-2, is where the repertoires were released. Samples were obtained from the ongoing ImmuneRACE study (first 160 participants) and from 1,254 subjects provided by 6 global collaborators. A de-identified subject ID, COVID-19 status, age in years and sex were almost always included in the sample metadata. Where available, HLA class I and class II types were taken from metadata supplied by the sample provider and were not determined by assay-based typing.

Study-wide findings and limitations: How much clinical and demographic metadata was included differed by source and by participant, and the metadata was provided uncurated.

TCRbeta CDR3 regions were amplified from genomic DNA by means of the immunoSEQ Assay, a bias-controlled multiplex PCR. As for how the authors treated the data: Nucleated cell counts per sample were estimated from amplification of reference gene primers within the assay. To quantify the absolute abundance of each unique TCRbeta CDR3 rearrangement, sequence reads were collapsed and filtered. For each sample, productive Simpson clonality was calculated as the square root of Simpson's diversity index over productive rearrangements. TCRdb provides this immuneACCESS table in a form limited to in-frame rearrangements. Some clones are lacking; in checked studies, under half of them reflect an unresolved V gene, and why the rest are absent is not known. The V and J calls and clone size come from that table; D and trimming were worked out from the DNA. This sample has some 180,000 clones in its table, and roughly 85% of those were observed once. The leading ten clones occupy over 15% of the sample.

In the prospective study, participants were about 18 to 90 years old, resided in about 25 geographic areas of the United States, and were enrolled through a virtual design. Cohort assignment in the prospective study relied on participant-reported clinical history from a screening survey and a study questionnaire. Mobile phlebotomists in the prospective study collected whole blood, serum and a nasopharyngeal or oropharyngeal swab from every participant. Prospective study participants could optionally give additional blood draws and questionnaires over an approximately two-month period. Before DNA extraction, blood samples from the prospective study were shipped at room temperature or frozen. Concerning this clone itself: What antigen it recognizes has not been identified. No clone much larger than this one lies a single base away; base qualities are absent.

V drops 5 bases and J drops 3 bases, leaving 16 bases in between. Including the terminal cysteine and phenylalanine, the CDR3 comprises 15 residues. Left in the record is the CDR3 DNA by itself, 45 bases read in frame from the first base. CDR1 and CDR2 are read off the germline V gene as ENHRY and SYGVKD. Sequencing was performed on PBMCs or T cells enriched from blood (not recorded which). The rearrangement joined TRBV10-3 to TRBJ1-2; the D gene lacks a confident call. The receptor was derived from a woman aged 65 to 85 in a cohort exposed to, infected with or recovered from COVID-19 (not recorded which). For the CDR3, the sequence is CAISPRREADYGYTF. The DNA sequence is given as TGTGCCATCAGTCCGAGAAGGGAGGCAGACTATGGCTACACCTTC.